This TCR beta chain was sequenced for a study of T-cell memory formation after mild COVID-19. Overall study results and limits: CD8+ contracting clones occupied EMRA, while CD4+ ones occupied mainly CM and EM. Researchers found some responding clones in pre-infection memory, a sign that cross-reactive memory joined. Clones that contracted from day 15 to 85 were balanced CD4/CD8, while later expanders leaned CD4+.

5'RACE with constant-segment primers yielded barcoded, UMI-tagged TCR alpha and TCR beta cDNA libraries. TCRdb processed the 5' RACE reads anew with MiXCR; each CDR3 protein has one entry. The sample has approximately 210,000 distinct CDR3 sequences, roughly 27% seen once. In its sample, this clonotype was seen a few times. Its cognate antigen is unknown. CDR1 and CDR2 from the germline V gene are MRHNA and SNTAGT. Trimming took off 0 bases at V and 0 bases at J, with 6 bases between the two ends. This CDR3 has 15 residues. The rearrangement joins TRBV6-4 to TRBJ2-1; D gene ambiguous. The sequenced sample was PBMCs or a T cell subset sorted from them (not recorded which). The receptor was isolated from an adult woman who had mild COVID-19 (a few samples of this study predate the infection). Cell type and time point are not known. The CDR3 sequence is CASSDSRSSYNEQFF. CDR3 DNA: TGTGCCAGCAGTGACTCGAGGAGCTCCTACAATGAGCAGTTCTTC.